Detailed here is one TCR beta chain. The antigen is undetermined. Germline-derived CDR1 and CDR2 are SNHLY and FYNNEI. The V gene lost 11 bases and the J gene lost 7 bases, with 23 bases spanning the gap. CDR3 length equals 14 residues. This record comes from a study of T cell responses to AZD1222 COVID-19 vaccine. General study points: Vaccine-associated CD4 TCRs ranged over spike, dominating at 160-218 and 743-854.

TCRdb keeps only in-frame clones here, not all; method: immunoSEQ multiplex PCR. Of about 99,000 clones listed, over 75% are singletons. Source: peripheral blood, taken on day 0 of AZD1222 vaccination. This clonotype was obtained from an adult in good health. The genes are TRBV2 and TRBJ1-2; D is unclear. The CDR3: CASSIFPSSSGYTF. Here the CDR3 DNA reads TGTGCCTCCTCGATTTTTCCCTCATCGAGTGGCTACACCTTC.